A selection of T cell receptor beta chains follows, all from one sample in a study of OX40 agonist ivuxolimab in advanced cancers. Clones were read by immunoSEQ multiplex PCR, and TCRdb kept only the in-frame ones, dropping some. Among 90,000 to 100,000 clones listed, 70% to 85% were seen once. This sample comprised CD4+ or CD8+ T cells sorted from blood, obtained in a trial of the OX40 agonist ivuxolimab. The receptor source for this set is an adult with an advanced solid tumor such as melanoma, head and neck, liver or kidney cancer. CDR3s include the opening cysteine and the closing phenylalanine or tryptophan. The order of the fields is D gene, J gene, clone size, V gene, CDR3 DNA, CDR3 protein. A D gene is named only where the DNA matches it firmly. Rows give clone size only sometimes, using once, few, many, or a class for an expanded clone.

>.|TRBJ1-6|.|TRBV7-2
TGTGCCAGCAGCCTCCGATCGGAGTACCGACCCCTCCACTTT
CASSLRSEYRPLHF
>TRBD2|TRBJ2-1|.|TRBV19
TGTGCCAGTAGCCAACGGGGACTAGCGGGGGTCTACAATGAGCAGTTCTTC
CASSQRGLAGVYNEQFF
>TRBD2|TRBJ2-3|.|TRBV15
TGTGCCACCCAGACGGGACTAGCGTTCGCAGATACGCAGTATTTT
CATQTGLAFADTQYF
>.|TRBJ2-4|.|TRBV6-5
TGTGCCAGCAGTTACTCTAGGGGTGGCAAAAACATTCAGTACTTC
CASSYSRGGKNIQYF
>.|TRBJ2-2|.|TRBV11-2
TGTGCCAGCAGGCAGAAGGGGGGACATCTACTCACCGGGGAGCTGTTTTTT
CASRQKGGHLLTGELFF
>.|TRBJ2-7|once|TRBV6-6
TGTGCCAGCAGTGTAACCGGGCTCCGCTCCCACGAGCAGTACTTC
CASSVTGLRSHEQYF
>.|TRBJ1-2|.|TRBV5-4
TGTGCCAGCAGCACGGATAAGGGCTATGGCTACACCTTC
CASSTDKGYGYTF
>.|TRBJ2-1|.|TRBV4-1
TGCGCCAGCAGCCAAGAGAGGGATAGCCGGGGATATGAGCAGTTCTTC
CASSQERDSRGYEQFF
>.|TRBJ2-7|once|TRBV30
TGTGCCTGGAGGACTATTACAGGTTCCTACGAGCAGTACTTC
CAWRTITGSYEQYF
>.|TRBJ1-4|.|TRBV7-8
TGTGCCAGCAGCTTAGGAGAACTGAAAAAACTGTTTTTT
CASSLGELKKLFF
>.|TRBJ1-4|once|TRBV4-2
TGTGCCAGCAGCCAAGACGGAGGTAATGAAAAACTGTTTTTT
CASSQDGGNEKLFF
>TRBD1|TRBJ2-3|.|TRBV28
TGTGCCAGCAAAACTTCCGGGACAGGGGGAGGAGATACGCAGTATTTT
CASKTSGTGGGDTQYF
>TRBD2|TRBJ2-7|.|TRBV7-8
TGTGCCAGCAGCTTAGTGGCTAGCGGTTACGAGCAGTACTTC
CASSLVASGYEQYF
>TRBD1|TRBJ2-1|.|TRBV11-3
TGTGCCAGCAGCTTACGCCTGACAGGGAATGAGCAGTTCTTC
CASSLRLTGNEQFF
>.|TRBJ1-5|.|TRBV10-3
TGTGCCACCAAAGCGGTCAGCGATCAGCCCCAGCATTTT
CATKAVSDQPQHF
>.|TRBJ1-2|.|TRBV27
TGTGCCAGCAGTTTAAGCGGCCCGCCGTATGGCTACACCTTC
CASSLSGPPYGYTF
>.|TRBJ1-3|few|TRBV29-1
TGCAGCGTTGAAGAACGAGAGTTCCCGGACACCATATATTTT
CSVEEREFPDTIYF
>.|TRBJ1-2|few|TRBV27
TGTGCCAGCACCGGGTGGTGGGTAAGGCGGGGGGGGAACTATGGCTACACCTTC
CASTGWWVRRGGNYGYTF
>TRBD1|TRBJ2-6|.|TRBV9
TGTGCCAGCAGCCCGGTCTTCGGGACAGGGGGCGCTAATGCTGGGGCCAACGTCCTGACTTTC
CASSPVFGTGGANAGANVLTF
>.|TRBJ2-6|.|TRBV11-2
TGTGCCAGCAGCTTTAGCAGCTCTGGGGCCAACGTCCTGACTTTC
CASSFSSSGANVLTF